In its sample, the clone carrying this T cell receptor (beta chain) was seen once. The CDR3 totals 15 residues. The J segment lost 3 bases and the V segment lost 4 bases, leaving 7 bases of the junction unmatched. Germline CDR1 reads SGDLS; CDR2 reads YYNGEE. The record originates from a study of blood T cell repertoires in COVID-19. Study-wide background: PBMCs, B-cell-depleted T cells, or T cells were the source of the cDNA or gDNA that made up the material.

The cohort comprised adults aged roughly 18 to 95 years residing in some 24 US areas. Participants' reported clinical history set cohort assignment. The method was immunoSEQ multiplex PCR; TCRdb's version includes in-frame clones alone and lacks a portion of them. In the table there are approximately 250,000 clones, around 88% of which are singletons. The chain joins TRBV9 to TRBJ1-1; TRBD1 agrees at 9 bases. This receptor was identified in a middle-aged woman with acute COVID-19. The sequencing input was PBMCs or T cells enriched from blood (not recorded which). In nucleotides, the CDR3 is TGTGCCAGCAGCCTCTGGGACAGGGAAGACACTGAAGCTTTCTTT. Amino acids: CASSLWDREDTEAFF.